One and the same sample provided the 32 T cell receptor beta chains below, sequenced in a study of blood T cell repertoires in COVID-19 (dated by TCRdb to the early 2020s). The receptor library was made with the immunoSEQ multiplex PCR assay. Entries here come from immuneACCESS through TCRdb and include only in-frame sequences with V and J called. Some clones fail to appear in such tables; in the studies checked, an unresolved V gene covers under half of the shortfall, and the cause of the remainder is unknown. This sample holds about 210,000 clones; approximately 75% were observed only once. The top ten clonotypes cover around a tenth of the sample. The sequenced sample was PBMCs or T cells enriched from blood (not recorded which). These receptors were obtained from a man aged 40-55 years who had recovered from COVID-19.

The rearrangement links TRBV6-5 to TRBJ2-5; maybe TRBD1 (6 bases). The germline CDR1 and CDR2 sequences are MNHEY and SVGAGI. This CDR3 comprises 15 residues. V was cut by 3 bases and J by 3 bases, with 14 bases left in between. This chain's CDR3 is CASSYLTGREETQYF. The DNA for the CDR3 is TGTGCCAGCAGTTATTTGACAGGTCGGGAAGAGACCCAGTACTTC.

The rearrangement joins TRBV27 to TRBJ1-5; 9 bases agree with TRBD1. Trimming at V came to 2 bases and at J to 2 bases, leaving 4 bases not matched to a gene. CDR3 size: 16 residues. The germline V gene has CDR1 MNHEY and CDR2 SMNVEV (reference sequence). This CDR3 reads CASSLGDREGNQPQHF. CDR3 DNA: TGTGCCAGCAGTTTAGGGGACAGGGAGGGCAATCAGCCCCAGCATTTT.

The genes are TRBV2 and TRBJ1-6; D possibly corresponds to TRBD1 (6 bases). The CDR3 runs 16 residues. Germline lookup yields CDR1 SNHLY and CDR2 FYNNEI. Between the trimmed V and J ends, which lost 4 bases and 0 bases, there was a span of 10 bases. CDR3 coding DNA: TGTGCCAGCAGTGGGAGGGGGGGCTCCTATAATTCACCCCTCCACTTT. Translating it yields CASSGRGGSYNSPLHF.

This clone occurred once. V usage is TRBV15 and J usage is TRBJ1-5; the match to TRBD1 covers 11 bases. J was trimmed by 9 bases and V by 3 bases; bases with no gene match: 4. Germline V gene sequence: CDR1 LNHNV, CDR2 YYDKDF (reference sequence). The CDR3 sequence is 14 residues long. Here the CDR3 DNA reads TGTGCCACCAGCAGGGGGACAGGGGGGCGGCCCCAGCATTTT. Protein product: CATSRGTGGRPQHF.

The gene calls are TRBV2 and TRBJ1-4, with a possible D match to TRBD1 (6 bases). V was cut by 6 bases and J by 14 bases, with 16 bases left in between. The CDR3 contains 12 residues. Germline V gene data show CDR1 as SNHLY and CDR2 as FYNNEI. The CDR3 DNA sequence: TGTGCCAGCAGCGAGGACAGTCTTCGGCTGTTTTTT. Amino acids: CASSEDSLRLFF.

The J gene is TRBJ1-3, the V gene TRBV30; no clear D. The V gene's germline CDR1 is GTSNPN and CDR2 SVGIG (reference sequence). Between the trimmed V and J ends, which lost 4 bases and 6 bases, there was a span of 13 bases. The CDR3 has 13 amino acids. The CDR3 here is CAWIKTAVNTIYF. The CDR3 nucleotides read TGTGCCTGGATCAAAACGGCGGTAAACACCATATATTTT. Full variable domain (missing parts from reference TRBV30 and TRBJ1-3): SQTIHQWPATLVQPVGSPLSLECTVEGTSNPNLYWYRQAAGRGLQLLFYSVGIGQISSEVPQNLSASRPQDRQFILSSKKLLLSDSGFYLCAWIKTAVNTIYFGEGSWLTVV.

The V call is TRBV3-1 (or the pseudogene TRBV3-2), the J call TRBJ1-2; 7 bases line up with TRBD1. V gave up 2 bases and J gave up 8 bases; unmatched junction bases: 11. CDR1 LGHDT and CDR2 YNNKEL come from the germline V gene (reference sequence). The CDR3 has 15 residues. The CDR3 loop reads CASSQTGVRRQGYTF. The CDR3, as DNA: TGTGCCAGCAGCCAAACAGGGGTCCGGCGGCAGGGCTACACCTTC.

The rearrangement links TRBV5-1 to TRBJ2-1; TRBD2 matches 10 bases. Germline V CDR1 and CDR2: SGHRS, YFSETQ. V gave up 4 bases and J gave up 2 bases; unmatched junction bases: 6. CDR3 length equals 16 residues. CDR3 amino acids: CASSRWTSGAYNEQFF. The CDR3 DNA reads TGCGCCAGCAGCCGCTGGACTAGCGGAGCCTACAATGAGCAGTTCTTC.

V gene TRBV12-5 combines with J gene TRBJ2-1; TRBD2 matches 9 bases. The germline V gene has CDR1 LGHNT and CDR2 FRNRAP. This CDR3 contains 16 residues. Trimming removed 3 bases from V and 0 bases from J; junction bases left unmatched: 3. CDR3 residues: CASGFFSGSSYNEQFF. The CDR3 nucleotides are TGTGCTAGTGGTTTCTTTAGCGGGAGCTCCTACAATGAGCAGTTCTTC.

About this clone itself: The sample holds other DNA sequences that translate to the same CDR3. The gene calls are TRBV11-2 and TRBJ1-2, with 10 bases that match TRBD1. The V segment lost 3 bases and the J segment 6 bases; nucleotides outside the gene matches: 7. CDR1 and CDR2 (germline): SGHAT, FQNNGV. The CDR3 runs 15 residues. CDR3 region: CASSLGRGTGDGYTF. In nucleotides, the CDR3 is TGTGCCAGCAGCTTGGGCCGCGGGACAGGGGATGGCTACACCTTC.

This sequence joins TRBV7-2 and TRBJ2-3; 9 positions match TRBD2. The CDR3 spans 14 residues. Germline CDR1 reads SGHTA; CDR2 reads FQGNSA. V lost 5 bases to trimming and J lost 8 bases; unmatched junction nucleotides: 8. This CDR3 reads CASSRGTSSGTQYF. DNA of the CDR3: TGTGCCAGCAGCCGTGGGACTAGCTCTGGTACGCAGTATTTT.

The chain couples TRBV5-4 to TRBJ2-5; TRBD2 matches at 11 bases. Germline assignment: CDR1 SGHNT and CDR2 YYREEE (reference sequence). Trimming took 2 bases from V and 3 from J; bases not matched to a gene: 3. CDR3 length: 15 amino acids. The CDR3 protein is CASSFSGLAEETQYF. The CDR3, as DNA: TGTGCCAGCAGCTTCTCGGGACTAGCGGAAGAGACCCAGTACTTC.

J is TRBJ1-2 and V is TRBV5-1; 7 nucleotides align to TRBD1. The CDR3 runs to 14 residues. Germline CDR1 reads SGHRS; CDR2 reads YFSETQ. Trimming cost V 4 bases and J 1 base; bases outside gene matches: 4. CDR3 sequence reads: CASSLTGDNYGYTF. The CDR3 DNA reads TGCGCCAGCAGCCTTACAGGGGATAACTATGGCTACACCTTC.

V gene TRBV20-1 combines with J gene TRBJ2-7; 7 bases line up with TRBD2. The CDR3 loop spans 15 amino acids. Germline CDR1 DFQATT, CDR2 SNEGSKA (reference sequence). Trimming cost V 3 bases and J 3 bases; bases outside gene matches: 11. Here the CDR3 DNA reads TGCAGTGCTAGTGACTGGCGGGAGAGGCGCTACGAGCAGTACTTC. The encoded protein is CSASDWRERRYEQYF.

The chain has TRBV9 and TRBJ2-1, with 7 bases aligning to TRBD1. Losses at the gene ends were 3 bases for V and 6 bases for J; bases not matched to a gene: 3. Germline V CDR1 and CDR2: SGDLS, YYNGEE. The length of the CDR3 is 13 residues. The CDR3 DNA reads TGTGCCAGCAGCGGGTCAGGGGGCAATGAGCAGTTCTTC. Translated, it gives CASSGSGGNEQFF.

V is TRBV5-6 and J is TRBJ2-1; the D gene is possibly TRBD1 (6 bases). Germline values: CDR1 SGHDT, CDR2 YYEEEE. The CDR3 is 14 amino acids. V was trimmed by 5 bases and J by 4 bases, leaving 13 bases between them. The CDR3 coding sequence is TGTGCCAGCAGACCGGACAGTTTTTACAATGAGCAGTTCTTC. Translating gives CASRPDSFYNEQFF.

The V gene is TRBV5-1, the J gene TRBJ1-2; 8 nucleotides line up with TRBD1. V trimming: 1 base; J trimming: 2 bases; junction bases outside the gene matches: 1. Germline CDR1 SGHRS, CDR2 YFSETQ. The CDR3 has 14 amino acids. DNA of the CDR3: TGCGCCAGCAGCTTGAACAGGGGGAACTATGGCTACACCTTC. Translated: CASSLNRGNYGYTF.

The table lists this clone with a count of one. The chain couples TRBV24-1 to TRBJ2-7, with 7 nucleotides matching TRBD2. Germline V gene sequence: CDR1 KGHDR, CDR2 SFDVKD. The CDR3 has 19 amino acids. V lost 3 bases to trimming and J lost 1 base; unmatched junction nucleotides: 17. CDR3 sequence reads: CATSDPRDAGLVYSYEQYF. CDR3 sequence (DNA): TGTGCCACCAGTGATCCTCGGGACGCCGGACTAGTCTATTCCTACGAGCAGTACTTC.

This chain joins TRBV6-5 and TRBJ1-5, with D possibly TRBD1 on 5 matching bases. Germline assignment: CDR1 MNHEY and CDR2 SVGAGI. V was shortened by 3 bases and J by 10 bases, with 7 bases between the two germline ends. The CDR3 spans 11 residues. CDR3 protein: CASSYQGPQHF. The CDR3 nucleotides are TGTGCCAGCAGTTATCAGGGTCCCCAGCATTTT.

The chain links TRBV5-1 to TRBJ2-5, with D perhaps matching TRBD1 (5 bases). The CDR3 consists of 12 residues. V shed 5 bases and J shed 2 bases, with 7 bases lying between them. The germline gives CDR1 SGHRS, CDR2 YFSETQ. The chain's CDR3 is CASSRQQETQYF. The CDR3 DNA reads as TGCGCCAGCAGTAGACAGCAAGAGACCCAGTACTTC.

The gene calls are TRBV30 and TRBJ2-7; D is possibly TRBD2 (6 bases). The CDR3 sequence is 15 residues long. The germline V and J ends were trimmed by 0 bases and 7 bases, with 19 bases remaining between them. Germline V lookup: CDR1 GTSNPN, CDR2 SVGIG (reference sequence). Here the CDR3 reads CAWSVGLQTGGEQYF. Written as DNA, the CDR3 is TGTGCCTGGAGTGTCGGACTGCAGACCGGAGGGGAGCAGTACTTC.

The rearrangement links TRBV6-1 to TRBJ2-7, with D unclear. The germline V gene encodes CDR1 MNHNS and CDR2 SASEGT. The CDR3 loop spans 12 amino acids. V was cut by 0 bases and J by 9 bases, with 9 bases left in between. The CDR3 is CASSEAYLRQYF. The CDR3 region has the DNA TGTGCCAGCAGTGAAGCATATCTGAGGCAGTACTTC.

This clone has a single count. The chain couples TRBV5-1 to TRBJ1-1; maybe TRBD1 (5 bases). Trimming left V 4 bases short and J 0 bases short, with 13 bases between. The CDR3 totals 15 residues. Germline CDR1 is SGHRS and CDR2 is YFSETQ. The CDR3, as DNA: TGCGCCAGCAGCCTGGTCGGGGGAATGAACACTGAAGCTTTCTTT. Translated: CASSLVGGMNTEAFF.

The rearrangement joins TRBV10-3 to TRBJ1-2; 10 bases match TRBD1. Germline CDR1 and CDR2: ENHRY and SYGVKD. This CDR3 region has 12 residues. Germline trimming cut 6 bases from V and 8 bases from J; bases unmatched to any gene: 3. CDR3 sequence reads: CAISDRGQGYTF. For the CDR3, the DNA is TGTGCCATCAGCGACAGGGGGCAAGGCTACACCTTC.

The CDR3 bases are TGTGCCAGCTCACCAATCCAGGACTCCGGAAACACCATATATTTT. This codes for CASSPIQDSGNTIYF. This chain connects TRBV18 to TRBJ1-3; D is uncertain. V lost 2 bases to trimming and J lost 4 bases, with 12 bases between them. Germline CDR1 is KGHSH and CDR2 is LQKENI. The CDR3 contains 15 residues.

The chain employs TRBV4-1 and TRBJ1-5, with 7 bases fitting TRBD1. This CDR3 is 14 amino acids long. Germline V lookup: CDR1 MGHRA, CDR2 YSYEKL. Trimming removed 6 bases from V and 6 bases from J; junction bases left unmatched: 8. CDR3 residues: CASSRDRVSQPQHF. Written as DNA, the CDR3 is TGCGCCAGCAGTCGTGACAGGGTGAGTCAGCCCCAGCATTTT.

The CDR3 loop is CASQRDYGYTF. The CDR3 bases are TGTGCCAGCCAGCGCGACTATGGCTACACCTTC. The chain links TRBV5-6 to TRBJ1-2; no definite D call. V was pared by 7 bases and J by 3 bases, with 7 bases between. Germline assignment: CDR1 SGHDT and CDR2 YYEEEE. This CDR3 spans 11 amino acids.

The V call is TRBV4-2, the J call TRBJ1-2; perhaps TRBD1 as D (6 bases). Germline CDR1 LGHNA, CDR2 YNFKEQ. This CDR3 has 14 amino acids. The V end was cut by 0 bases, the J end by 7 bases, with 12 bases between. The CDR3 bases are TGTGCCAGCAGCCAAGATCCGGCGGGGGCTGGCTACACCTTC. It specifies CASSQDPAGAGYTF.

This clone has a single count. The rearrangement links TRBV5-4 to TRBJ2-1; TRBD1 is a possible D gene (6 bases). Trimming pared 6 bases from V and 5 bases from J, leaving 12 bases between. The CDR3 consists of 13 residues. From germline, CDR1 is SGHNT and CDR2 YYREEE (reference sequence). The CDR3 DNA follows: TGTGCCAGCAAGCCACAGGGCGACAATGAGCAGTTCTTC. Protein product: CASKPQGDNEQFF.

In its sample, this clone was seen a few times. The rearrangement uses TRBV6-2 or TRBV6-3 and TRBJ2-1, with TRBD1 identical over 8 bases. Trimming removed 2 bases from V and 9 bases from J; junction bases left unmatched: 9. CDR3 length equals 15 residues. Germline lookup yields CDR1 MNHEY and CDR2 SVGEGT. CDR3: CASSYRAGGLGEQFF. The CDR3 DNA reads TGTGCCAGCAGTTACAGGGCAGGGGGCTTGGGTGAGCAGTTCTTC.

This clone showed up just once. This chain connects TRBV7-9 to TRBJ2-1; possible D gene TRBD1, 6 bases. Per the germline V gene, CDR1 is SEHNR and CDR2 is FQNEAQ (reference sequence). The CDR3 has 16 residues. V was cut by 4 bases and J by 0 bases, with 13 bases left in between. This CDR3 is CASSSPTGSSYNEQFF. The DNA for the CDR3 is TGTGCCAGCAGCTCGCCTACAGGGTCCTCCTACAATGAGCAGTTCTTC.

In its sample, this clone was seen a few times. This chain links TRBV5-6 with TRBJ2-7, with TRBD2 identical over 7 bases. With V trimmed by 0 bases and J by 4 bases, 10 bases remained unmatched. Germline assignment: CDR1 SGHDT and CDR2 YYEEEE. The CDR3 runs to 16 residues. CDR3 coding DNA: TGTGCCAGCAGCTTGGGAGGGGCGGGAGAGGGGTACGAGCAGTACTTC. This codes for CASSLGGAGEGYEQYF.